These T cell receptor beta chains were read from a single sample in a study of blood T cell repertoires in COVID-19. Produced via immunoSEQ multiplex PCR; TCRdb's table is partial and in-frame only. The sample comprises hundreds of thousands of clones, 75% to 85% of which are singletons, and approximately 4.6% rests with the top ten. Material for sequencing was PBMCs or T cells enriched from blood (not recorded which). The origin of the receptors is a man aged 30 to 39 with acute COVID-19. The CDR3 runs from the conserved cysteine through the conserved F or W. The D gene is left open where the match is weak. Size tells how often a clone was seen (once, few, many) or the class of an expanded clone, and some rows leave it out.

v_call	j_call	d_call	clone_size	cdr3_nt	cdr3_aa
TRBV18	TRBJ1-5	-	few	TGTGCCAGCTCAACGGAACAGACAGGCCCCGGTCGGCCCCAGCATTTT	CASSTEQTGPGRPQHF
TRBV7-3	TRBJ2-1	TRBD2	-	TGTGCCAGCAGTCCTAGCGGGGGACGGTATGAGCAGTTCTTC	CASSPSGGRYEQFF
TRBV18	TRBJ2-2	-	-	TGTGCCAGCTCACCAGCCGCACCCGAGCAGGGGATCACCGGGGAGCTGTTTTTT	CASSPAAPEQGITGELFF
TRBV6-5	TRBJ2-3	-	-	TGTGCCATCCTCTTTCAGGGGCGAGGCACAGATACGCAGTATTTT	CAILFQGRGTDTQYF
TRBV12-5	TRBJ1-2	TRBD1	-	TGTGCTAGTGGTCCGCCTCGGACAGGGCCTGCGGGCTACACCTTC	CASGPPRTGPAGYTF
TRBV7-9	TRBJ1-1	-	few	TGTGCCAGCAGCCGAGTTATGGGCGAGGGCACTGAAGCTTTCTTT	CASSRVMGEGTEAFF
TRBV10-2	TRBJ1-3	-	few	TGCGCCAGCAGTGTCGGGGGAGCTGGAAACACCATATATTTT	CASSVGGAGNTIYF
TRBV12-3/TRBV12-4	TRBJ1-1	-	-	TGTGCCAGCAGTGCCACAGGCCGGACTGAAGCTTTCTTT	CASSATGRTEAFF
TRBV5-1	TRBJ1-2	-	few	TGCGCCAGCAGCTTGGATGGGCAGGGCCGAGGCTACACCTTC	CASSLDGQGRGYTF
TRBV27	TRBJ2-3	TRBD1	-	TGTGCCAGCAGTTTATCGACAGGGGGCGGGTGGAACACAGATACGCAGTATTTT	CASSLSTGGGWNTDTQYF
TRBV14	TRBJ2-3	-	-	TGTGCCAGCGGGCCTATTAGCACAGATACGCAGTATTTT	CASGPISTDTQYF